These 8 T cell receptor beta chains share one sample of origin, sequenced in a study of cytomegalovirus exposure and HLA in healthy donors (dated by TCRdb to about 2017). The library was made by the immunoSEQ multiplex PCR assay. A mixture of 60 forward primers for TCR Vbeta segments and 13 reverse primers for TCR Jbeta segments was used in the multiplex PCR. TCRdb stores this immuneACCESS table with in-frame sequences only. Part of the clones is absent; in the studies checked, under half of the shortfall reflects unresolved V genes, and no reason is known for the rest. The sample contains 100,000 to 150,000 clones, roughly 80% of them found a single time. Together, the top ten hold under 4.5% of the sample. The specimen was PBMCs. These receptors originate from a man between 18 and 29 years old in good health and CMV-seropositive.

The chain links TRBV5-1 to TRBJ2-1, with D perhaps matching TRBD2 (5 bases). The CDR3 loop spans 15 amino acids. Germline CDR1 SGHRS, CDR2 YFSETQ. V was shortened by 0 bases and J by 3 bases, with 10 bases between the two germline ends. The CDR3 spells CASSLDGVSYNEQFF. The DNA for the CDR3 is TGCGCCAGCAGCTTGGACGGGGTCAGCTACAATGAGCAGTTCTTC.

This chain uses TRBV6-6 with TRBJ1-1, with D maybe TRBD1 (6 bases). The CDR3 is 16 residues long. V shed 0 bases and J shed 1 base, with 12 bases lying between them. Per the germline V gene, CDR1 is MNHNY and CDR2 is SVGAGI (reference sequence). The CDR3 DNA is TGTGCCAGCAGTTACTCGAACGGGGGGGCGAACACTGAAGCTTTCTTT. This translates into CASSYSNGGANTEAFF.

The chain recombines TRBV25-1 with TRBJ1-2; 9 bases are a match to TRBD1. V lost 6 bases and J lost 2; bases outside the gene matches: 1. CDR3 length: 13 residues. Looked up from germline, CDR1 is MGHDK and CDR2 is SYGVNS. Here the CDR3 reads CASSGTGNYGYTF. In DNA form, the CDR3 reads TGTGCCAGCAGCGGGACAGGGAACTATGGCTACACCTTC.

This clone has a handful of counts. The chain carries TRBV5-4 and TRBJ1-4, with D unresolved. The CDR3 is 13 residues long. Germline assignment: CDR1 SGHNT and CDR2 YYREEE (reference sequence). Trimming took off 3 bases at V and 7 bases at J, with 10 bases between the two ends. CDR3 region: CASSSGGSEKLFF. DNA of the CDR3: TGTGCCAGCAGCTCTGGAGGGAGTGAAAAACTGTTTTTT.

This clone occurred a few times. The J gene is TRBJ1-1, the V gene TRBV5-1; no firm D call. Germline V gives CDR1 SGHRS, CDR2 YFSETQ. CDR3 size: 13 residues. Deletions cut 3 bases from V and 4 bases from J, with 10 bases between. The CDR3 region is CASSYSESTEAFF. CDR3 sequence (DNA): TGCGCCAGCAGCTACAGTGAGAGCACTGAAGCTTTCTTT.

This rearrangement joins TRBV13 to TRBJ2-1; TRBD1 agrees at 7 bases. V trimming: 4 bases; J trimming: 16 bases; junction bases outside the gene matches: 7. The CDR3 consists of 11 residues. CDR1 and CDR2 (germline): PRHDT, FYEKMQ (reference sequence). CDR3 region: CASSSPGQTFF. The DNA of the CDR3 is TGTGCCAGCAGCTCACCGGGACAGACATTCTTC. Full variable domain (missing parts from reference TRBV13 and TRBJ2-1): AAGVIQSPRHLIKEKRETATLKCYPIPRHDTVYWYQQGPGQDPQFLISFYEKMQSDKGSIPDRFSAQQFSDYHSELNMSSLELGDSALYFCASSSPGQTFFGPGTRLTVL.

The V call is TRBV5-4, the J call TRBJ2-2; 9 bases are a match to TRBD2. V shed 4 bases, J shed 4 bases, and the junction held 11 bases outside the gene matches. The CDR3 contains 17 residues. CDR1 and CDR2 (germline): SGHNT, YYREEE (reference sequence). The CDR3 nucleotides read TGTGCCAGCAGCCCCGGTGGAGCGGGGGGCTTCACCGGGGAGCTGTTTTTT. Amino acids: CASSPGGAGGFTGELFF.

The chain couples TRBV27 to TRBJ2-5; D remains unclear. The CDR3 is 13 amino acids. V lost 4 bases to trimming and J lost 2 bases, with 8 bases between them. Germline CDR1 MNHEY, CDR2 SMNVEV (reference sequence). CDR3: CASSSSMQETQYF. The CDR3 coding sequence is TGTGCCAGCAGTTCCTCTATGCAAGAGACCCAGTACTTC.